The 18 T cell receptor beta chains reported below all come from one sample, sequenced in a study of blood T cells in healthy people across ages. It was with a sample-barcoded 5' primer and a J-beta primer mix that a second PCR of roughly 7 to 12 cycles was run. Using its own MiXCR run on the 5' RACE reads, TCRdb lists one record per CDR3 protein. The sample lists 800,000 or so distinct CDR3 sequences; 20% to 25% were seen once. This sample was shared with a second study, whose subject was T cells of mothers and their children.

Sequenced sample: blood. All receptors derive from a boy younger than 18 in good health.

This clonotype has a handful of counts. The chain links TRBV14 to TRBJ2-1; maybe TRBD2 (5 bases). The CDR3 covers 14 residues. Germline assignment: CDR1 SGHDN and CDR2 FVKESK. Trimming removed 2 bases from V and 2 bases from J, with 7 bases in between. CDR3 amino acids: CASSQSGTYNEQFF. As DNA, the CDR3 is TGTGCCAGCAGCCAATCGGGGACCTACAATGAGCAGTTCTTC.

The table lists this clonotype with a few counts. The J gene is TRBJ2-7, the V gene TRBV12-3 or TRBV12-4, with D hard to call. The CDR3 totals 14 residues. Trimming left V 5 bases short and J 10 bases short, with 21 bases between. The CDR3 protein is CASSDTAQLALQYF. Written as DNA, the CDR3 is TGTGCCAGCAGTGATACAGCTCAGCTTGCGCTTCAGTACTTC.

CDR3: CAGNSGGTYEQYF. The CDR3 DNA reads as TGTGCCGGCAATAGCGGGGGGACGTACGAGCAGTACTTC. The V gene is TRBV2, the J gene TRBJ2-1, with TRBD2 matching 10 bases. The DNA end is more similar to TRBJ2-7, so the J call may be wrong. The CDR3 has 13 residues. CDR1 SNHLY and CDR2 FYNNEI come from the germline V gene.

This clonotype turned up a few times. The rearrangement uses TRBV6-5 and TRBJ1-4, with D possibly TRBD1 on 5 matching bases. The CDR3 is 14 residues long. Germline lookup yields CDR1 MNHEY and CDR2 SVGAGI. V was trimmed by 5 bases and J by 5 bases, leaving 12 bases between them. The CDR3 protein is CASSPYRKNEKLFF. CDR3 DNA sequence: TGTGCCAGCAGTCCCTACAGGAAGAATGAAAAACTGTTTTTT.

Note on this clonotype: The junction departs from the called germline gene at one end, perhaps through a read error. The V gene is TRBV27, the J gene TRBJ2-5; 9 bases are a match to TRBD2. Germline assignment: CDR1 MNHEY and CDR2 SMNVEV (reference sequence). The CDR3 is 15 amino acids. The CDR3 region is CASSLRSGGLETQYF. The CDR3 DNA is TGTGCCAGTAGTTTGAGGAGCGGGGGGTTGGAGACCCAGTACTTC.

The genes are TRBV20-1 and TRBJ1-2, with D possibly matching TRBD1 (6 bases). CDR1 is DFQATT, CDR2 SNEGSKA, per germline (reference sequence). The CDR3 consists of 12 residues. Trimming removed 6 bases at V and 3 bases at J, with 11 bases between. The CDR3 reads CSATTGYYGYTF. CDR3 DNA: TGCAGTGCCACTACAGGGTACTATGGCTACACCTTC.

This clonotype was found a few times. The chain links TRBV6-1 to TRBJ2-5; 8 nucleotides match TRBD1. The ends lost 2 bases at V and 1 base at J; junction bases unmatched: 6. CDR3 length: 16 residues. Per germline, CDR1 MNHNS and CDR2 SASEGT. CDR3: CASSEWGTGFQETQYF. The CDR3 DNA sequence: TGTGCCAGCAGTGAATGGGGGACAGGCTTCCAAGAGACCCAGTACTTC.

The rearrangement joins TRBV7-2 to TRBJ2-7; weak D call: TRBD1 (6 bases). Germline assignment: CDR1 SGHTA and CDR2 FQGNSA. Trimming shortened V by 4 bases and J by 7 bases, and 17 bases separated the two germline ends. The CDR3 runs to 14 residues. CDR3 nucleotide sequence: TGTGCCAGCAGCTCGGCCGTGGACAGACGGGAGCAGTACTTC. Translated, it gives CASSSAVDRREQYF.

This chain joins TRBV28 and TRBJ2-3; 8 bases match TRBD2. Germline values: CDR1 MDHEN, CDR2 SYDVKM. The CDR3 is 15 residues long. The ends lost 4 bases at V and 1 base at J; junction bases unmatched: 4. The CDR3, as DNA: TGTGCCAGCAGTTCGGGACTAGACCGCACAGATACGCAGTATTTT. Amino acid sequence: CASSSGLDRTDTQYF.

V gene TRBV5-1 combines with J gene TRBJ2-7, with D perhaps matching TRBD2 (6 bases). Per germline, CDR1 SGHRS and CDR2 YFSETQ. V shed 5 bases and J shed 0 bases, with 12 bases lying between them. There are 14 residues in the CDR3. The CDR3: CASRTEGYSYEQYF. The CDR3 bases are TGCGCCAGCAGGACGGAGGGGTACTCCTACGAGCAGTACTTC. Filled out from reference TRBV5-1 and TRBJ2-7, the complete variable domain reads KAGVTQTPRYLIKTRGQQVTLSCSPISGHRSVSWYQQTPGQGLQFLFEYFSETQRNKGNFPGRFSGRQFSNSRSEMNVSTLELGDSALYLCASRTEGYSYEQYFGPGTRLTVT.

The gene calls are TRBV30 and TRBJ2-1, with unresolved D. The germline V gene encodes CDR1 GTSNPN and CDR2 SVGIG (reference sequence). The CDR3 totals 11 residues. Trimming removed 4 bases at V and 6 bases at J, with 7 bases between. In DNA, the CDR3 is TGTGCCTGGACCTACAGCAATGAGCAGTTCTTC. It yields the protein CAWTYSNEQFF.

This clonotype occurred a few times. For the CDR3, the DNA is TGCGCCAGCAGCGTGACAGCAACTAATGAAAAACTGTTTTTT. It yields the protein CASSVTATNEKLFF. V and J are TRBV5-1 and TRBJ1-4, with D possibly being TRBD1 (5 bases). The CDR3 totals 14 residues. Trimming pared 4 bases from V and 0 bases from J, leaving 7 bases between. Germline assignment: CDR1 SGHRS and CDR2 YFSETQ. The variable domain in full, completed from reference TRBV5-1 and TRBJ1-4, reads KAGVTQTPRYLIKTRGQQVTLSCSPISGHRSVSWYQQTPGQGLQFLFEYFSETQRNKGNFPGRFSGRQFSNSRSEMNVSTLELGDSALYLCASSVTATNEKLFFGSGTQLSVL.

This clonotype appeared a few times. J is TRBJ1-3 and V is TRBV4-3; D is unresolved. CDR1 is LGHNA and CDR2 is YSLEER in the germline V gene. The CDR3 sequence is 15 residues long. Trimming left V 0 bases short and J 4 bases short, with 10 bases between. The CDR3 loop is CASSQDPGSGNTIYF. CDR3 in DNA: TGCGCCAGCAGCCAAGATCCGGGTTCGGGAAACACCATATATTTT.

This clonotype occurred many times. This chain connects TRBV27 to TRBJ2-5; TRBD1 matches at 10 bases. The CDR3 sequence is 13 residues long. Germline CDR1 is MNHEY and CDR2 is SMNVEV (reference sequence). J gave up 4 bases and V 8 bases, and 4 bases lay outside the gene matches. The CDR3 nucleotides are TGTGCCAGCCGGGACAGGGGATCAGAGACCCAGTACTTC. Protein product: CASRDRGSETQYF.

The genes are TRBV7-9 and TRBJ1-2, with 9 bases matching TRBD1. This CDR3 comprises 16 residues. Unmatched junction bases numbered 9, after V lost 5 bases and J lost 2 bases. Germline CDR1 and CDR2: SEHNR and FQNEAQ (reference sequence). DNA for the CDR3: TGTGCCAGCAGCCCCTTCTCCGGGACAGGGAACTATGGCTACACCTTC. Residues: CASSPFSGTGNYGYTF.

The CDR3 loop is CASSVGQAVDYGYTF. CDR3 DNA sequence: TGTGCCAGCAGCGTAGGCCAGGCTGTCGACTATGGCTACACCTTC. This chain links TRBV9 with TRBJ1-2; D is undetermined. Trimming shortened V by 0 bases and J by 3 bases, and 12 bases separated the two germline ends. Germline-derived CDR1 and CDR2 are SGDLS and YYNGEE. The CDR3 is 15 residues long.

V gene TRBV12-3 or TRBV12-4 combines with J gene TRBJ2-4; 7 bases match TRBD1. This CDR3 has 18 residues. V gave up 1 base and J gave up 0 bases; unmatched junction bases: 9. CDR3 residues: CASSLEITTGLAKNIQYF. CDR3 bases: TGTGCCAGCAGTTTAGAAATTACGACAGGGCTAGCCAAAAACATTCAGTACTTC.

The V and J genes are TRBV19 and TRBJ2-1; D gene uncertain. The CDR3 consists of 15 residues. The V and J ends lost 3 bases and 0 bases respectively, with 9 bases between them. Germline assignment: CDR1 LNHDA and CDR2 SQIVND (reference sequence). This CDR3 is CASSITASSYNEQFF. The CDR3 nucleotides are TGTGCCAGTAGTATTACCGCCTCCTCCTACAATGAGCAGTTCTTC.